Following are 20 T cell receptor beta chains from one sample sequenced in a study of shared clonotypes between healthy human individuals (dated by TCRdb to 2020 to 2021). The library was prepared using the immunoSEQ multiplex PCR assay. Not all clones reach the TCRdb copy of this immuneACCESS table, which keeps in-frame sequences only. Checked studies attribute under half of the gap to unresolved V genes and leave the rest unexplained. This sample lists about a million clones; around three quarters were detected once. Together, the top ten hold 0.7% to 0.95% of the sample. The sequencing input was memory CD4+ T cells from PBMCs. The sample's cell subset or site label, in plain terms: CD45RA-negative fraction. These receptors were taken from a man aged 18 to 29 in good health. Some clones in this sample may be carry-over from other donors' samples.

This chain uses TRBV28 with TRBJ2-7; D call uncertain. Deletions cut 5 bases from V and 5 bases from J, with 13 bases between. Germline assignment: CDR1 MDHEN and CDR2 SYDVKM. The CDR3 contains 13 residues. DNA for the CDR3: TGTGCCAGCAGTCCCCCCAGCCGTGACGAGCAGTACTTC. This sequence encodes CASSPPSRDEQYF.

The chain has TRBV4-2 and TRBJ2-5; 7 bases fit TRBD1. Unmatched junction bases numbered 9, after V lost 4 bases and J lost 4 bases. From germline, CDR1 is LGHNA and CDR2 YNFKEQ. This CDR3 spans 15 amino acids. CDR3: CASSPKRGPRETQYF. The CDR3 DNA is TGTGCCAGCAGCCCAAAGAGGGGGCCGCGAGAGACCCAGTACTTC.

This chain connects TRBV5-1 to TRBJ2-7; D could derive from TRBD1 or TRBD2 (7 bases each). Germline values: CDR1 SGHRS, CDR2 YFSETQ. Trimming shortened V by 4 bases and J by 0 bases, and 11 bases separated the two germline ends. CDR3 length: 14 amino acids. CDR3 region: CASSPGGDSYEQYF. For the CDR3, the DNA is TGCGCCAGCAGCCCAGGGGGGGACTCCTACGAGCAGTACTTC.

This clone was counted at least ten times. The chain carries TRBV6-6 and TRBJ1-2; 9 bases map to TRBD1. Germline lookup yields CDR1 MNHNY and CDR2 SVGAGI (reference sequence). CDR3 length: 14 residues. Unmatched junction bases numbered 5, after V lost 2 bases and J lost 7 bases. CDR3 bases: TGTGCCAGCAGTTACACAGGGGGCGAGATTGGCTACACCTTC. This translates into CASSYTGGEIGYTF.

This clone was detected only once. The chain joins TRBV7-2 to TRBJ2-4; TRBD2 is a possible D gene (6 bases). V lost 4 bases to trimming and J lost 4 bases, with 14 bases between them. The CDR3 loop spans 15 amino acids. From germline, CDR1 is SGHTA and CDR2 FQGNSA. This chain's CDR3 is CASSYTGLGKNIQYF. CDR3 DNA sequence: TGTGCCAGCAGCTATACGGGACTCGGTAAAAACATTCAGTACTTC.

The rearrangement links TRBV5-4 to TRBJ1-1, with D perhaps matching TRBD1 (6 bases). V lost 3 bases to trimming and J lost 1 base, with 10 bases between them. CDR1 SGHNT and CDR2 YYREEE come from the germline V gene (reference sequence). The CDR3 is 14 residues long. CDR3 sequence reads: CASSSAQGNTEAFF. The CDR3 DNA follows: TGTGCCAGCAGCTCCGCACAGGGGAACACTGAAGCTTTCTTT. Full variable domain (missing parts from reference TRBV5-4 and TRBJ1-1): ETGVTQSPTHLIKTRGQQVTLRCSSQSGHNTVSWYQQALGQGPQFIFQYYREEENGRGNFPPRFSGLQFPNYSSELNVNALELDDSALYLCASSSAQGNTEAFFGQGTRLTVV.

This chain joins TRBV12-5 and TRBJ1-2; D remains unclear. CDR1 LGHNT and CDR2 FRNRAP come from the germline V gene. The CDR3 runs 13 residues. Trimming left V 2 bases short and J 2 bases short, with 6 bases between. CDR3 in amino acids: CASGLSGNYGYTF. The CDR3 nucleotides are TGTGCTAGTGGTTTGTCCGGGAACTATGGCTACACCTTC.

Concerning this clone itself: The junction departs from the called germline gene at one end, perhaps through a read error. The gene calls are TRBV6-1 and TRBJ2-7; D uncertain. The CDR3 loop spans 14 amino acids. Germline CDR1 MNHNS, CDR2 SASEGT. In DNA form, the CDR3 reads TGTGCCAGCACTGAACCCCCAGTCACCTACGAGCAGTACTTC. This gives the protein CASTEPPVTYEQYF.

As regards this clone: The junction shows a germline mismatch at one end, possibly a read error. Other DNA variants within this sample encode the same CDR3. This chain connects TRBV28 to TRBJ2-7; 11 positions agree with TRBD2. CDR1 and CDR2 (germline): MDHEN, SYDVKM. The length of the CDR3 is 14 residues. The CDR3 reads CASRLAGGPYEQYF. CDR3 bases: TGTGCCAGCCGTTTAGCGGGAGGGCCATACGAGCAGTACTTC.

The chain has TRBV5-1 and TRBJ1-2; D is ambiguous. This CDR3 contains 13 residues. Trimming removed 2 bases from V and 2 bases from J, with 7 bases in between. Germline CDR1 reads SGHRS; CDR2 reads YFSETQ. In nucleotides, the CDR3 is TGCGCCAGCAGCTTCGACCTAAACTATGGCTACACCTTC. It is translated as CASSFDLNYGYTF.

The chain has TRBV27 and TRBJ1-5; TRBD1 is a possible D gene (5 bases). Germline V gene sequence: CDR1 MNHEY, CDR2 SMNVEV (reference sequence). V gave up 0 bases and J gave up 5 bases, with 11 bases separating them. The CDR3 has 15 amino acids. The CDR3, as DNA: TGTGCCAGCAGTTTATCGTGGCAGGGCTATCAGCCCCAGCATTTT. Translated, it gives CASSLSWQGYQPQHF.

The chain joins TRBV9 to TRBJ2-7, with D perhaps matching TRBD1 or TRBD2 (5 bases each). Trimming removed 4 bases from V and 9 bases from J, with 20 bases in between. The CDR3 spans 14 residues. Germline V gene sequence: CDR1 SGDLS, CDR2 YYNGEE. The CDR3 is CASSRGTGTLPQYF. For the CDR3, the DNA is TGTGCCAGCAGCCGGGGAACAGGAACCCTCCCGCAGTACTTC.

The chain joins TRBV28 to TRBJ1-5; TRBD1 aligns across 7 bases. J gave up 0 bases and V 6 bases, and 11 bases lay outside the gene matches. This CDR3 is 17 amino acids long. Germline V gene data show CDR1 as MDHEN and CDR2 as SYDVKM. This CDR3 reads CASSKGRRDSSNQPQHF. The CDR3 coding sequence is TGTGCCAGCAGCAAAGGTCGACGGGACAGTAGCAATCAGCCCCAGCATTTT. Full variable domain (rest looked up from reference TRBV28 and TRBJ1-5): DVKVTQSSRYLVKRTGEKVFLECVQDMDHENMFWYRQDPGLGLRLIYFSYDVKMKEKGDIPEGYSVSREKKERFSLILESASTNQTSMYLCASSKGRRDSSNQPQHFGDGTRLSIL.

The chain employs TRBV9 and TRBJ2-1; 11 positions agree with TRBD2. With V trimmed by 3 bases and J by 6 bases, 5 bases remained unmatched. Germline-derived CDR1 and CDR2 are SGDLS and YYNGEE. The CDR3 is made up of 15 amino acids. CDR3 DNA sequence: TGTGCCAGCAGCGCCGGGACTAGCGGCGCCAATGAGCAGTTCTTC. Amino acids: CASSAGTSGANEQFF.

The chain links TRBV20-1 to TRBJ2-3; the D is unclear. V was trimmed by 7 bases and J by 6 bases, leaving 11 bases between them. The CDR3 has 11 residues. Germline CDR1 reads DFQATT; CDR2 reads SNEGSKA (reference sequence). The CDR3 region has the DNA TGCAGTGGATGGGTTGGGGATACGCAGTATTTT. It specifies CSGWVGDTQYF.

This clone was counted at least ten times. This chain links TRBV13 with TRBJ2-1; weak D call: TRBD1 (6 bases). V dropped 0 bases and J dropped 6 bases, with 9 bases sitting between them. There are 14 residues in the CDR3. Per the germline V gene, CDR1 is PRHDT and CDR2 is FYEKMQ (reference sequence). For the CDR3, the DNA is TGTGCCAGCAGCTTAGGCGGACAGACCAATGAGCAGTTCTTC. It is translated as CASSLGGQTNEQFF.

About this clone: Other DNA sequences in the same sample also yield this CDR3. CDR3 sequence: CASSTGTGGQPQHF. The DNA for the CDR3 is TGTGCCAGTAGTACGGGGACAGGGGGTCAGCCCCAGCATTTT. The J gene is TRBJ1-5, the V gene TRBV19; 11 nucleotides line up with TRBD1. Per the germline V gene, CDR1 is LNHDA and CDR2 is SQIVND (reference sequence). The CDR3 has 14 residues. V shed 4 bases and J 6 bases; nucleotides not matched to a gene: 2. The whole variable domain, remainder taken from reference TRBV19 and TRBJ1-5, is DGGITQSPKYLFRKEGQNVTLSCEQNLNHDAMYWYRQDPGQGLRLIYYSQIVNDFQKGDIAEGYSVSREKKESFPLTVTSAQKNPTAFYLCASSTGTGGQPQHFGDGTRLSIL.

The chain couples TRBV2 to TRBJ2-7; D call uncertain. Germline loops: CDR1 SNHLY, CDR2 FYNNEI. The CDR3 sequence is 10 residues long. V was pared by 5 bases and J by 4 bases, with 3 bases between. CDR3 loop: CASSQYEQYF. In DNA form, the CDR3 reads TGTGCCAGCAGTCAATACGAGCAGTACTTC.

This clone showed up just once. CDR3 coding DNA: TGTGCTAGTGGTTTGGGGGGTTACAATGAGCAGTTCTTC. Its protein product is CASGLGGYNEQFF. The gene calls are TRBV12-5 and TRBJ2-1; D is unresolved. This CDR3 has 13 amino acids. V gave up 1 base and J gave up 4 bases, with 5 bases separating them. CDR1 LGHNT and CDR2 FRNRAP come from the germline V gene.

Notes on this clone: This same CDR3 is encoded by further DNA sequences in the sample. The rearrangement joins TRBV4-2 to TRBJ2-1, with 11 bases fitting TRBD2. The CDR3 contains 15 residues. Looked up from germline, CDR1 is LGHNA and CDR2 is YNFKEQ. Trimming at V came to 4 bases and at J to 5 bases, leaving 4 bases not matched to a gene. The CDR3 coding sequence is TGTGCCAGCAGCCCGGGACTAGCGGATGACAATGAGCAGTTCTTC. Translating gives CASSPGLADDNEQFF.